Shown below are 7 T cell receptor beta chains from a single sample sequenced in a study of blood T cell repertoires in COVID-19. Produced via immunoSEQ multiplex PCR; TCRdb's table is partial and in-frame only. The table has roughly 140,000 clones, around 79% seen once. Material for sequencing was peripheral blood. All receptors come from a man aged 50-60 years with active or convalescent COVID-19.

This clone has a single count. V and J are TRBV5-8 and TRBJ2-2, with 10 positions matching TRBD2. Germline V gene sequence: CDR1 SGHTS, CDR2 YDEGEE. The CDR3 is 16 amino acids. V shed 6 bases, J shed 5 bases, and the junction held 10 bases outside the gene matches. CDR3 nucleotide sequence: TGTGCCAGCATCTTACTAGCGGGGTCTGTGACCGGGGAGCTGTTTTTT. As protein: CASILLAGSVTGELFF.

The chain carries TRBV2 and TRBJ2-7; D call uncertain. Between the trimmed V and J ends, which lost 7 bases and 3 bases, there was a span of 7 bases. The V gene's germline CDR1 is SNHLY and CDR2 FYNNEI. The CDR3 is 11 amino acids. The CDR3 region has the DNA TGTGCCAGCATTAGAGACTACGAGCAGTACTTC. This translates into CASIRDYEQYF.

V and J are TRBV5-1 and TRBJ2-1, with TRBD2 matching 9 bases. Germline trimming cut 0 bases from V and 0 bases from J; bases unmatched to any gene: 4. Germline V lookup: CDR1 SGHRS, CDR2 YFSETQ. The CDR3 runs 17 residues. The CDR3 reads CASSLGLAASSYNEQFF. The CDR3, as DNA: TGCGCCAGCAGCTTGGGACTAGCGGCGAGCTCCTACAATGAGCAGTTCTTC.

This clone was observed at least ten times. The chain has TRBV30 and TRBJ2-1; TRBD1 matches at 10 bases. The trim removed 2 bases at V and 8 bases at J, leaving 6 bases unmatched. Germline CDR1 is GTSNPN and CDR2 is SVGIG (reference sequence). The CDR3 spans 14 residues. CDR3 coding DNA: TGTGCCTGGAGTAAGGGACAGGGGACCCATGAGCAGTTCTTC. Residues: CAWSKGQGTHEQFF.

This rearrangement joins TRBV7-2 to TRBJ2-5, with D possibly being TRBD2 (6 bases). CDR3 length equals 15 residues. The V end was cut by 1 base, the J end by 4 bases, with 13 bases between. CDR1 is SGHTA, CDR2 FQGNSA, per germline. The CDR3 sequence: CASSLDGSRLETQYF. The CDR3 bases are TGTGCCAGCAGCTTAGACGGGAGCCGGTTAGAGACCCAGTACTTC.

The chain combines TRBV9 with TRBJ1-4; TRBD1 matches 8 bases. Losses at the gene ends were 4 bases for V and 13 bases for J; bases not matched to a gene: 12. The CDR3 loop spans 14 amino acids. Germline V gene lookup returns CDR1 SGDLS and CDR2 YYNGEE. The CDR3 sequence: CASSPGQGLQGLFF. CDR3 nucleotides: TGTGCCAGCAGCCCAGGACAGGGCTTACAAGGACTGTTTTTT.

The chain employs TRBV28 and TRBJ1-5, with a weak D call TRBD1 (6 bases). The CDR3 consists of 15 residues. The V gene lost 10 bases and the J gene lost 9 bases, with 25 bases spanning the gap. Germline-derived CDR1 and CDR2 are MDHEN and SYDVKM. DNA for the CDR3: TGTGCCACCTTCTCGGTGGTGGACAGTACGGGGCCCCAGCATTTT. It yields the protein CATFSVVDSTGPQHF.